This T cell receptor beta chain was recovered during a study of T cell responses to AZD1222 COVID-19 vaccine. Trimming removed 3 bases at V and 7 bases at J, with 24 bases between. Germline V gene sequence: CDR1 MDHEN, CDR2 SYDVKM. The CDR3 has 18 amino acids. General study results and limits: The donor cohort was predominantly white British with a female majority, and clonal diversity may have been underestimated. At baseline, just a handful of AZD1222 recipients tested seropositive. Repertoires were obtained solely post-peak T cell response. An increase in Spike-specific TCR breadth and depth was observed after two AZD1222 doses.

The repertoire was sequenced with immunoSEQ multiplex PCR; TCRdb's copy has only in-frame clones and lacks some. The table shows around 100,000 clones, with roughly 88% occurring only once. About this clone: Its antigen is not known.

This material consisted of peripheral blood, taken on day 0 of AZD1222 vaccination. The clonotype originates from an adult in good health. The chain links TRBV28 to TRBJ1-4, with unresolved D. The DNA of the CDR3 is TGTGCCAGCAGTTTTCTGAAACTATACCCCCTTGGCAGTGAAAAACTGTTTTTT. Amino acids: CASSFLKLYPLGSEKLFF.